This T cell receptor (beta chain) comes out of a study of cytomegalovirus exposure and HLA in healthy donors. Study-wide background: In a previous analysis, nearly 120 million unique TCR beta sequences were found from about 190 million T cells. General study points: There were some V segments, including TRBV6-2 and TRBV6-3, excluded as indistinguishable.

The primer mix had 60 Vbeta and 13 Jbeta primers. Produced via immunoSEQ multiplex PCR; TCRdb's table is partial and in-frame only. Among 120,000 to 150,000 clones listed, nearly 80% were seen once. A remark on this clone: Its target is not known.

The V gene's germline CDR1 is MDHEN and CDR2 SYDVKM. V lost 5 bases, J lost 1 base, and 20 bases lay in between. This CDR3 is built from 17 residues. What was sequenced was PBMCs. The chain employs TRBV28 and TRBJ1-1; D possibly corresponds to TRBD1 (5 bases). The sequence was collected from a man aged 40-50 years in good health and CMV-seropositive. Written as DNA, the CDR3 is TGTGCCAGCAGTCGTCCTCTAAGGGGCCCTCGGAACACTGAAGCTTTCTTT. Translating gives CASSRPLRGPRNTEAFF.